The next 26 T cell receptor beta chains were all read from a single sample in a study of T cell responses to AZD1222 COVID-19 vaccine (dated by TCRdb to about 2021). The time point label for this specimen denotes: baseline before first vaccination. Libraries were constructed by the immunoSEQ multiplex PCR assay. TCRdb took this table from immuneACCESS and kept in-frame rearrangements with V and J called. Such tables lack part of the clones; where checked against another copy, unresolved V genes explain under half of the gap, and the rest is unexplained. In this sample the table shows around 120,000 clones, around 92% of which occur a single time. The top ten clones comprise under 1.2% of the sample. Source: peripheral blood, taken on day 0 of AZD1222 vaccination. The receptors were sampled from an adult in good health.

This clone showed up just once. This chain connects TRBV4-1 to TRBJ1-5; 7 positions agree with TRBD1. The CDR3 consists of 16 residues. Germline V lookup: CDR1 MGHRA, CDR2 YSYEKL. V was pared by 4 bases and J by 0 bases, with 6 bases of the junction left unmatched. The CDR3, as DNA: TGCGCCAGCAGCCGAGAGGGGGCGAATAGCAATCAGCCCCAGCATTTT. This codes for CASSREGANSNQPQHF.

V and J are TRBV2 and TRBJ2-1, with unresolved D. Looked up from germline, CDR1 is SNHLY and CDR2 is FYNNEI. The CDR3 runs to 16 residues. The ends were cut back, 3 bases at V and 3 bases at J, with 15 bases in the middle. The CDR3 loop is CASSDPSAVVYNEQFF. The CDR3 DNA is TGTGCCAGCAGTGATCCCTCGGCGGTAGTCTACAATGAGCAGTTCTTC.

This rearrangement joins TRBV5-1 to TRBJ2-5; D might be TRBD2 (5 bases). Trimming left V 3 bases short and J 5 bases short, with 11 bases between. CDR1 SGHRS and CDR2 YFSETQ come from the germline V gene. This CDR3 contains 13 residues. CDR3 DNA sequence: TGCGCCAGCAGCTCCGGGGTTGAGGAGACCCAGTACTTC. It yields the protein CASSSGVEETQYF.

CDR3 sequence (DNA): TGTGCCAGCAGCGTAGGGCGGACTAGCGGTTACAATGAGCAGTTCTTC. Residues: CASSVGRTSGYNEQFF. The chain joins TRBV9 to TRBJ2-1, with 10 nucleotides matching TRBD2. CDR1 and CDR2 from the germline V gene are SGDLS and YYNGEE. Germline trimming cut 0 bases from V and 4 bases from J; bases unmatched to any gene: 4. The length of the CDR3 is 16 residues. The whole variable domain, remainder taken from reference TRBV9 and TRBJ2-1, is DSGVTQTPKHLITATGQRVTLRCSPRSGDLSVYWYQQSLDQGLQFLIQYYNGEERAKGNILERFSAQQFPDLHSELNLSSLELGDSALYFCASSVGRTSGYNEQFFGPGTRLTVL.

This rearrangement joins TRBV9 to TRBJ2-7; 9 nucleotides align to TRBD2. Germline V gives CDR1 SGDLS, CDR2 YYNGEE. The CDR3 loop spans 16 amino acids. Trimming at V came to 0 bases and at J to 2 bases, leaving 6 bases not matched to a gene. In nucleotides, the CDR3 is TGTGCCAGCAGCGTAGAGAGACTAGCGGATACCTACGAGCAGTACTTC. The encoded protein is CASSVERLADTYEQYF.

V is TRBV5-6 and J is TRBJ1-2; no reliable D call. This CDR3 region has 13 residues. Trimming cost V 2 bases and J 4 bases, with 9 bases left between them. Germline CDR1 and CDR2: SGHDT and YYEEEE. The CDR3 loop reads CASSLEGPYGYTF. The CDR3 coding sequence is TGTGCCAGCAGCTTAGAAGGCCCCTATGGCTACACCTTC. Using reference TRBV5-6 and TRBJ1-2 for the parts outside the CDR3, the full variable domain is DAGVTQSPTHLIKTRGQQVTLRCSPKSGHDTVSWYQQALGQGPQFIFQYYEEEERQRGNFPDRFSGHQFPNYSSELNVNALLLGDSALYLCASSLEGPYGYTFGSGTRLTVV.

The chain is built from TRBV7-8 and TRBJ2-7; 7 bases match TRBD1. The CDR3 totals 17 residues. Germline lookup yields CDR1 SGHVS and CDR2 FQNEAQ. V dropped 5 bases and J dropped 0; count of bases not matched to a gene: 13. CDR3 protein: CASSPRKTGPSSYEQYF. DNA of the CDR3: TGTGCCAGCAGCCCCCGAAAGACAGGGCCTTCCTCCTACGAGCAGTACTTC.

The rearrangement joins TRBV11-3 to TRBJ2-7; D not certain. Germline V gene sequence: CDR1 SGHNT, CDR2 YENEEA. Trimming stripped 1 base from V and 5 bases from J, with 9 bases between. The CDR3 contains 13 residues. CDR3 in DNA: TGTGCCAGCAGCTTAGGCCCAGGAGACGAGCAGTACTTC. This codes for CASSLGPGDEQYF.

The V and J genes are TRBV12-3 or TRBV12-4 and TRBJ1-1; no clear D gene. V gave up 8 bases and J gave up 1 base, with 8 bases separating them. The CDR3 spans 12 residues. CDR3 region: CASVPQNTEAFF. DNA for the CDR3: TGTGCCAGCGTGCCGCAGAACACTGAAGCTTTCTTT.

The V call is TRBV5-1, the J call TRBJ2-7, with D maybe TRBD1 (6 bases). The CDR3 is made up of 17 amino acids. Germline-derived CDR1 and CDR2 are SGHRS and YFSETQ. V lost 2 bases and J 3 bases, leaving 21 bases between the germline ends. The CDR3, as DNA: TGCGCCAGCAGCTTCACGACGTATCAGGGGAAAAGCTACGAGCAGTACTTC. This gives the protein CASSFTTYQGKSYEQYF.

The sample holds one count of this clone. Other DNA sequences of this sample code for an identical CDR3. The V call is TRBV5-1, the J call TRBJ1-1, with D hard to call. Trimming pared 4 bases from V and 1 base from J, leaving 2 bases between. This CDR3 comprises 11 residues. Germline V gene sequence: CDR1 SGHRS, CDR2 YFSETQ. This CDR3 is CASSANTEAFF. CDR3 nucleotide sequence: TGCGCCAGCAGCGCGAACACTGAAGCTTTCTTT.

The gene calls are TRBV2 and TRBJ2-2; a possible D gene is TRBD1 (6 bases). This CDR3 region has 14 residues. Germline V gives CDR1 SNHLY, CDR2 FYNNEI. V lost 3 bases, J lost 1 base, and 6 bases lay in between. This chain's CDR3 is CASSETGNTGELFF. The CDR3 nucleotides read TGTGCCAGCAGTGAGACAGGGAACACCGGGGAGCTGTTTTTT.

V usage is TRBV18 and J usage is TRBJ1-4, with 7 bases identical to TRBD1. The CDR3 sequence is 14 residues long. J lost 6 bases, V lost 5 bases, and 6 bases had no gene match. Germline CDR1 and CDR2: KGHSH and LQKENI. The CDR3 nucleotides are TGTGCCAGCTCAAGGGGGCGGCCGGATGAAAAACTGTTTTTT. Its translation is CASSRGRPDEKLFF.

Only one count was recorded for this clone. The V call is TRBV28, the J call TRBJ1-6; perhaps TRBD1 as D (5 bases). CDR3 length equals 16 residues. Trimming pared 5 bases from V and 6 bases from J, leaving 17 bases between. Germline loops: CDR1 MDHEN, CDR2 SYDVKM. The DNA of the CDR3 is TGTGCCAGCAGTCCCGATTACCGGGACCTTAATTCACCCCTCCACTTT. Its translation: CASSPDYRDLNSPLHF. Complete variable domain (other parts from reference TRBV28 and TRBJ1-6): DVKVTQSSRYLVKRTGEKVFLECVQDMDHENMFWYRQDPGLGLRLIYFSYDVKMKEKGDIPEGYSVSREKKERFSLILESASTNQTSMYLCASSPDYRDLNSPLHFGNGTRLTVT.

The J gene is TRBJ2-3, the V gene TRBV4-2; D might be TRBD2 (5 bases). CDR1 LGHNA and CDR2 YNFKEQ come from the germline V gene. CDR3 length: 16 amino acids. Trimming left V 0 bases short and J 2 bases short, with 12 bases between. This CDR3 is CASSQDGPSHTDTQYF. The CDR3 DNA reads TGTGCCAGCAGCCAAGATGGGCCTAGCCACACAGATACGCAGTATTTT.

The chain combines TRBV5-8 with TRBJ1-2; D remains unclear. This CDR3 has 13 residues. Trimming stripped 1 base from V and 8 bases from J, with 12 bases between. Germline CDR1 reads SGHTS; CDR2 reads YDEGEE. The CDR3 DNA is TGTGCCAGCAGCTTGACGGCAGTCCGAGGCTACACCTTC. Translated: CASSLTAVRGYTF.

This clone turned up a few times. CDR3 in amino acids: CASSLTWRGKSGANVLTF. The CDR3 DNA follows: TGTGCCAGCAGCTTAACGTGGAGGGGCAAATCTGGGGCCAACGTCCTGACTTTC. The V gene is TRBV7-3, the J gene TRBJ2-6, with D maybe TRBD2 (6 bases). This CDR3 has 18 amino acids. Germline-derived CDR1 and CDR2 are SGHTA and FQGTGA. Trimming removed 0 bases from V and 1 base from J, with 13 bases in between.

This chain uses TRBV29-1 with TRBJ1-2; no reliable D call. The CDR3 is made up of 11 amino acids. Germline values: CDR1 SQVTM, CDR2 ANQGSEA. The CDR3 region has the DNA TGCAGTGCCGGGGAGGACCATGGCTACACCTTC. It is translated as CSAGEDHGYTF.

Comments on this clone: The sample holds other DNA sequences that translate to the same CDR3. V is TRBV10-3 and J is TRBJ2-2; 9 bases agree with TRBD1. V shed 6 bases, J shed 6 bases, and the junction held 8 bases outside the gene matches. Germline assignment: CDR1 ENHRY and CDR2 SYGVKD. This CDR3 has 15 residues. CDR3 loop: CAIRGQGAASGELFF. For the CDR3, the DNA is TGTGCCATCAGGGGACAGGGAGCGGCCTCCGGGGAGCTGTTTTTT.

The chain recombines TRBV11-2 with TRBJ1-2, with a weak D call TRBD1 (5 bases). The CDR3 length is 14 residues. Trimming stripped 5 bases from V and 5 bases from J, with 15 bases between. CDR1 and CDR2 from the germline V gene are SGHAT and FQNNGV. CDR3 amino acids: CASSAPGNLYGYTF. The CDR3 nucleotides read TGTGCCAGCAGCGCCCCAGGGAACTTGTATGGCTACACCTTC.

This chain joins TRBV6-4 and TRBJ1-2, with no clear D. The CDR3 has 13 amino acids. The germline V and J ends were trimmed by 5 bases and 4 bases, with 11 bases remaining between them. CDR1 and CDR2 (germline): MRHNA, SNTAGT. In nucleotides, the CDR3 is TGTGCCAGCAGTCCCGCGGGGAGCTATGGCTACACCTTC. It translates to CASSPAGSYGYTF.

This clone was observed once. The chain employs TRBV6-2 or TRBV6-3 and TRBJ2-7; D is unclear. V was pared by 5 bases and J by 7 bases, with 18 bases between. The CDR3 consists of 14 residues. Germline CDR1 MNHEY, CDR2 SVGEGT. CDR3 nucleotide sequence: TGTGCCAGCAGTGGTGCGCTCACTAACGGGGAGCAGTACTTC. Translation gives CASSGALTNGEQYF.

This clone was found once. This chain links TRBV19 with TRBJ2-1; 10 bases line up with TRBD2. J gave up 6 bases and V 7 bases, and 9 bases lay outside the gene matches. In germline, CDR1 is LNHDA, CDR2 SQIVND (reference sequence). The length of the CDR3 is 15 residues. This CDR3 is CASTLQREGRNEQFF. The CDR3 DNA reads TGTGCCAGTACCCTTCAGCGGGAGGGACGCAATGAGCAGTTCTTC.

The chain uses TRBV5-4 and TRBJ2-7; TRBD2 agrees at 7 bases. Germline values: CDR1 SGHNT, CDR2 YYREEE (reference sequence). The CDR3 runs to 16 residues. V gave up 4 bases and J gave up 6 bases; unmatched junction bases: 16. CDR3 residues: CASSPPPRAGALEQYF. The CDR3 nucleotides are TGTGCCAGCAGCCCGCCGCCGCGGGCGGGAGCCCTCGAGCAGTACTTC. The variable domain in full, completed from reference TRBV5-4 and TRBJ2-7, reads ETGVTQSPTHLIKTRGQQVTLRCSSQSGHNTVSWYQQALGQGPQFIFQYYREEENGRGNFPPRFSGLQFPNYSSELNVNALELDDSALYLCASSPPPRAGALEQYFGPGTRLTVT.

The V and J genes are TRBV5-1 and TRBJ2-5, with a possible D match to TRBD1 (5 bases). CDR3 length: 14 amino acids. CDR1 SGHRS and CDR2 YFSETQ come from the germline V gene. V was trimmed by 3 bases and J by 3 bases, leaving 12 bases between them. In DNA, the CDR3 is TGCGCCAGCAGCTCTTGGCAGGGTGAAGAGACCCAGTACTTC. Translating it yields CASSSWQGEETQYF.

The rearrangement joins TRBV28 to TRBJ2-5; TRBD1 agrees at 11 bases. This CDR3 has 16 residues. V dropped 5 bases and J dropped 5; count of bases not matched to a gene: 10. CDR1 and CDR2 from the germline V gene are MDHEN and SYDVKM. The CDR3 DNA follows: TGTGCCAGCAGTCTGTACCAAGGGACAGGGGGGGAGACCCAGTACTTC. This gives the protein CASSLYQGTGGETQYF.